This record concerns one TCR beta chain sequence. The CDR3 has 14 amino acids. Deletions cut 4 bases from V and 2 bases from J, with 11 bases between. Looked up from germline, CDR1 is WNHNN and CDR2 is SYGVQD (reference sequence). This sample is part of a study of blood T cell repertoires in COVID-19. Looking at the study overall: Both acute and convalescent COVID-19 samples were obtained from the United States, Italy and Spain. PBMCs, B-cell-depleted T cells, or T cells provided the cDNA or gDNA that made up the material.

Authors' data handling: Reference gene primer amplification gave estimated nucleated cell counts. Clones were sequenced by immunoSEQ multiplex PCR, and TCRdb holds only the in-frame ones, with some missing. For V, J and clone size, that table is used; D and trimming come from the DNA. Here the sample spans around 160,000 clones, 81% being singletons. Sequenced material: peripheral blood. This TCR came from a human donor with acute or convalescent COVID-19. The donor label of this sample is uncertain. V usage is TRBV10-1 and J usage is TRBJ1-1; D remains ambiguous. The CDR3 spells CASSVTRDNTEAFF. Here the CDR3 DNA reads TGCGCCAGCAGTGTTACCCGGGATAACACTGAAGCTTTCTTT.